The rows below give T cell receptor beta chains drawn from one sample of a study of vaccination and CD4 T cells after COVID-19. These receptors lack a known antigen. One entry per CDR3 protein results from TCRdb running MiXCR on the PCR reads. Here the sample spans tens of thousands of distinct CDR3 sequences, 70% being singletons. The sequenced material came from CD4+ T cells from blood, cultured in vitro. Receptors were obtained from a human donor who had recovered from COVID-19. CDR3s include the opening cysteine and the closing phenylalanine or tryptophan. D genes are given only for firm matches. For some rows the clone size is stated as once, few or many, or as a class when expanded; others skip it.

j_call,v_call,d_call,clone_size,cdr3_aa,cdr3_nt
TRBJ1-5,TRBV30,NA,few,CAWSPGRVSNQPQHF,TGTGCCTGGAGCCCCGGACGGGTTAGCAATCAGCCCCAGCATTTT
TRBJ2-2,TRBV28,NA,NA,CASSLWFGNTGELFF,TGTGCCAGCAGTTTATGGTTTGGGAACACCGGGGAGCTGTTTTTT
TRBJ1-1,TRBV15,NA,few,CATSIQGKNTEAFF,TGTGCCACCAGCATACAGGGAAAGAACACTGAAGCTTTCTTT
TRBJ2-7,TRBV7-2,NA,NA,CASSLADVAYEQYF,TGTGCCAGCAGCTTAGCGGACGTAGCCTACGAGCAGTACTTC
TRBJ1-3,TRBV6-1,TRBD1,NA,CASRDWTGSSGNTIYF,TGTGCCAGCAGAGATTGGACAGGCAGCTCTGGAAACACCATATATTTT
TRBJ2-5,TRBV7-9,TRBD2,NA,CASSLWWGPGLAGGSEETQYF,TGTGCCAGCAGCTTATGGTGGGGCCCGGGACTAGCGGGAGGGAGTGAAGAGACCCAGTACTTC
TRBJ2-3,TRBV7-2,TRBD1,NA,CASSLAGQREYF,TGTGCCAGCAGCTTAGCGGGACAGCGAGAGTATTTT
TRBJ1-5,TRBV6-2/TRBV6-3,NA,once,CASSYDDSNQPQHF,TGTGCCAGCAGTTACGATGATAGCAATCAGCCCCAGCATTTT
TRBJ2-3,TRBV7-2,NA,NA,CASSFDRDSTDTQYF,TGTGCCAGCAGCTTTGACCGAGATAGCACAGATACGCAGTATTTT
TRBJ2-7,TRBV28,NA,few,CASSLGTRNYEQYF,TGTGCCAGCAGTTTGGGGACGCGGAACTACGAGCAGTACTTC
TRBJ1-4,TRBV6-1,TRBD1,few,CATTGAGGYEKLFF,TGTGCCACCACTGGTGCAGGGGGCTATGAAAAACTGTTTTTT
TRBJ2-7,TRBV11-2,NA,NA,CASSFKPLTGGEQYF,TGTGCCAGCAGCTTCAAGCCTCTGACAGGAGGCGAGCAGTACTTC
TRBJ2-5,TRBV20-1,NA,NA,CSAISETQYF,TGCAGTGCTATCAGCGAGACCCAGTACTTC
TRBJ1-1,TRBV11-2,TRBD1,NA,CASSSGQGDTEAFF,TGTGCCAGCAGCTCGGGACAGGGGGACACTGAAGCTTTCTTT
TRBJ2-7,TRBV12-3/TRBV12-4,NA,NA,CASSLEGGGSYEQYF,TGTGCCAGCAGTTTAGAGGGGGGAGGTTCCTACGAGCAGTACTTC
TRBJ2-3,TRBV7-2,NA,NA,CASSHRVADTQYF,TGTGCCAGCAGCCACCGTGTCGCAGATACGCAGTATTTT
TRBJ2-6,TRBV7-3,TRBD2,NA,CASSFLLAGEPGANVLTF,TGTGCCAGCAGCTTCCTACTAGCGGGAGAACCTGGGGCCAACGTCCTGACTTTC
TRBJ2-5,TRBV20-1,TRBD2,NA,CSARDLRLAEETQYF,TGCAGTGCTAGAGACCTCAGACTAGCGGAAGAGACCCAGTACTTC
TRBJ1-1,TRBV6-4,NA,NA,CASSDTRETEAFF,TGTGCCAGCAGTGACACTCGGGAAACTGAAGCTTTCTTT
TRBJ2-2,TRBV10-3,NA,NA,CAISEFSTANTGELFF,TGTGCCATCAGTGAGTTTTCGACAGCAAACACCGGGGAGCTGTTTTTT
TRBJ1-1,TRBV6-1,NA,few,CASRGGATEAFF,TGTGCCAGCAGGGGGGGGGCCACTGAAGCTTTCTTT
TRBJ1-5,TRBV20-1,TRBD1,NA,CSARSRQGGNQPQHF,TGCAGTGCTAGATCCCGACAGGGGGGCAATCAGCCCCAGCATTTT
TRBJ2-7,TRBV6-1,NA,once,CAVTGTLSYEQYF,TGTGCCGTGACCGGGACCCTTTCCTACGAGCAGTACTTC
TRBJ2-2,TRBV19,TRBD1,NA,CASSVTGQGPGELFF,TGTGCCAGTAGTGTCACGGGACAGGGGCCCGGGGAGCTGTTTTTT
TRBJ1-5,TRBV6-1,NA,NA,CATSTDRGSNQPQHF,TGTGCCACATCGACAGATCGGGGTAGCAATCAGCCCCAGCATTTT
TRBJ2-4,TRBV20-1,NA,NA,CSARDPQGRGNIQYF,TGCAGTGCTAGAGATCCCCAGGGGAGAGGGAACATTCAGTACTTC
TRBJ2-3,TRBV5-5,TRBD1,NA,CASTPTGVDTQYF,TGTGCCAGCACCCCGACAGGGGTAGATACGCAGTATTTT
TRBJ1-5,TRBV29-1,TRBD1,NA,CSVAFGQGFNQPQHF,TGCAGCGTTGCCTTTGGACAGGGCTTCAATCAGCCCCAGCATTTT
TRBJ1-6,TRBV30,NA,few,CAWSVLGRNSPLHF,TGTGCCTGGAGTGTATTGGGACGTAATTCACCCCTCCACTTT
TRBJ1-1,TRBV15,NA,NA,CATRGRGGTEAFF,TGTGCCACCCGGGGGCGGGGGGGGACTGAAGCTTTCTTT
TRBJ1-2,TRBV4-1,NA,NA,CASSQSTAYSSANYGYTF,TGCGCCAGCAGCCAGTCCACAGCCTACTCCTCAGCTAACTATGGCTACACCTTC
TRBJ2-5,TRBV7-6,NA,few,CASSLGVRGGETQYF,TGTGCCAGCAGCTTAGGGGTCAGGGGTGGCGAGACCCAGTACTTC
TRBJ2-5,TRBV27,NA,NA,CASSLLGDQETQYF,TGTGCCAGCAGTTTGTTAGGGGATCAAGAGACCCAGTACTTC
TRBJ2-5,TRBV28,NA,NA,CASSPRVWIQETQYF,TGTGCCAGCAGTCCCAGGGTTTGGATACAAGAGACCCAGTACTTC
TRBJ2-3,TRBV20-1,TRBD1,few,CSGAIWGQIIDTQYF,TGCAGTGGTGCAATCTGGGGACAGATCATTGATACGCAGTATTTT
TRBJ1-5,TRBV20-1,NA,NA,CSATKTDRRQGPQHF,TGCAGTGCTACGAAGACTGACAGGAGGCAGGGGCCCCAGCATTTT
TRBJ2-5,TRBV7-8,NA,NA,CASSLARWAMRTQETQYF,TGTGCCAGCAGCTTAGCTCGGTGGGCAATGAGGACCCAAGAGACCCAGTACTTC
TRBJ1-1,TRBV6-2/TRBV6-3,TRBD1,few,CASIVPPRDRVSSAPANTEAFF,TGTGCCAGCATCGTCCCCCCACGGGACAGGGTAAGTTCGGCCCCGGCGAACACTGAAGCTTTCTTT